Below are 27 T cell receptor beta chains sequenced from a single sample in a study of response to subunit inactivated influenza vaccine. TCRdb fed the RT-PCR reads into MiXCR, producing one record per CDR3 protein. The repertoire has 170,000 or so distinct CDR3 sequences, roughly 10% of them found once; the top ten carry about a third. This sample comprised CD8+ T cells sorted from PBMCs, obtained approximately 25 months after vaccination. The receptors were sampled from a man between 50 and 69 years old who received an inactivated influenza vaccine.

The chain has TRBV7-9 and TRBJ1-4; 8 nucleotides agree with TRBD1. In germline, CDR1 is SEHNR, CDR2 FQNEAQ (reference sequence). V shed 4 bases, J shed 8 bases, and the junction held 6 bases outside the gene matches. The CDR3 sequence is 14 residues long. This CDR3 is CASSSPGGEEKLFF. In DNA, the CDR3 is TGTGCCAGCAGCTCACCAGGGGGCGAAGAAAAACTGTTTTTT.

This clonotype was counted a few times. The V call is TRBV11-2, the J call TRBJ2-5, with 7 bases matching TRBD1. The CDR3 runs 15 residues. Germline V gene lookup returns CDR1 SGHAT and CDR2 FQNNGV. J gave up 4 bases and V 4 bases, and 9 bases lay outside the gene matches. Written as DNA, the CDR3 is TGTGCCAGCAGCTCCTCGGGACAGTCTACAGAGACCCAGTACTTC. This encodes CASSSSGQSTETQYF.

CDR3 in amino acids: CASSLWTSGRAHNEQFF. CDR3 bases: TGTGCCAGCAGCCTATGGACTAGCGGGAGGGCCCACAATGAGCAGTTCTTC. V is TRBV7-6 and J is TRBJ2-1; TRBD2 agrees at 15 bases. The CDR3 loop spans 17 amino acids. V was pared by 5 bases and J by 5 bases, with 7 bases of the junction left unmatched. Germline V lookup: CDR1 SGHVS, CDR2 FNYEAQ.

There are a few counts of this clonotype. This sequence joins TRBV12-3 or TRBV12-4 and TRBJ2-1; TRBD2 might be the D (8 bases). This CDR3 spans 16 amino acids. With 2 bases removed from V and 5 bases from J, the gap between germline ends came to 16 bases. Written as DNA, the CDR3 is TGTGCCAGCAGTTTAACGGGAGGGGGCGTCCACAATGAGCAGTTCTTC. This translates into CASSLTGGGVHNEQFF.

This clonotype occurred many times. The chain combines TRBV12-3 or TRBV12-4 with TRBJ2-3; perhaps TRBD1 as D (5 bases). The length of the CDR3 is 14 residues. The V and J ends lost 3 bases and 3 bases respectively, with 10 bases between them. The CDR3 DNA reads as TGTGCCAGCAGTTTTGGCCAGGGAACAGATACGCAGTATTTT. Amino acid sequence: CASSFGQGTDTQYF.

The chain couples TRBV3-1 to TRBJ2-7; D ambiguous. From germline, CDR1 is LGHDT and CDR2 YNNKEL (reference sequence). The CDR3 has 15 amino acids. Trimming pared 0 bases from V and 1 base from J, leaving 10 bases between. As DNA, the CDR3 is TGTGCCAGCAGCCAAGATGGCGGCGGTTCCTACGAGCAGTACTTC. It encodes CASSQDGGGSYEQYF.

The genes are TRBV21-1 and TRBJ1-4; the D call of TRBD1 is as the table states it, not checked on the DNA. TRBV21-1 is a known pseudogene. The CDR3 consists of 15 residues. CDR3 coding DNA: TGTGCCAGCAGCAGGAGGGGGATACGGAATGAAAAACTGTTTTTT. Translating it yields CASSRRGIRNEKLFF.

The chain combines TRBV4-2 with TRBJ2-7; 8 bases line up with TRBD1. The CDR3 spans 16 residues. J was trimmed by 4 bases and V by 0 bases; bases with no gene match: 8. Germline CDR1 and CDR2: LGHNA and YNFKEQ. The CDR3 spells CASSQDPAGGEYEQYF. In DNA form, the CDR3 reads TGTGCCAGCAGCCAAGATCCGGCAGGGGGCGAGTACGAGCAGTACTTC.

In its sample, this clonotype was seen many times. CDR3 sequence (DNA): TGTGCCAGCAGTCGGGGACAGGGGCTACTTTACAATGAGCAGTTCTTC. It yields the protein CASSRGQGLLYNEQFF. The V gene is TRBV4-2, the J gene TRBJ2-1; TRBD1 aligns across 10 bases. The ends lost 6 bases at V and 4 bases at J; junction bases unmatched: 9. Germline CDR1 LGHNA, CDR2 YNFKEQ. This CDR3 is 16 amino acids long.

This clonotype appeared a few times. The V gene is TRBV14, the J gene TRBJ2-7; D might be TRBD2 (5 bases). With 1 base removed from V and 3 bases from J, the gap between germline ends came to 10 bases. The V gene's germline CDR1 is SGHDN and CDR2 FVKESK. This CDR3 region has 14 residues. The CDR3, as DNA: TGTGCCAGCAGCCAAGTTGGAGGAGGCTACGAGCAGTACTTC. This translates into CASSQVGGGYEQYF.

Here the CDR3 reads CASSQEIGSGANVLTF. CDR3 nucleotide sequence: TGTGCCAGCAGCCAAGAAATAGGCTCTGGGGCCAACGTCCTGACTTTC. V gene TRBV4-2 combines with J gene TRBJ2-6, with no clear D. V dropped 0 bases and J dropped 0 bases, with 6 bases sitting between them. This CDR3 contains 16 residues. The germline V gene has CDR1 LGHNA and CDR2 YNFKEQ.

This clonotype was seen a handful of times. This chain joins TRBV6-5 and TRBJ2-7; D remains ambiguous. The CDR3 totals 14 residues. Per the germline V gene, CDR1 is MNHEY and CDR2 is SVGAGI. V lost 2 bases, J lost 0 bases, and 8 bases lay in between. CDR3 residues: CASSYDGSSYEQYF. DNA for the CDR3: TGTGCCAGCAGTTACGACGGAAGCTCCTACGAGCAGTACTTC.

The rearrangement links TRBV11-2 to TRBJ2-1; perhaps TRBD2 as D (6 bases). V lost 4 bases and J lost 0, with 16 bases in between. The germline V gene encodes CDR1 SGHAT and CDR2 FQNNGV. This CDR3 is 17 amino acids long. The CDR3 nucleotides read TGTGCCAGCAGCTACCCGGGACTCCTAAGCTCCTACAATGAGCAGTTCTTC. Protein product: CASSYPGLLSSYNEQFF.

This clonotype was counted once. The chain uses TRBV29-1 and TRBJ2-5; D possibly corresponds to TRBD2 (5 bases). The V gene lost 8 bases and the J gene lost 2 bases, with 9 bases spanning the gap. From germline, CDR1 is SQVTM and CDR2 ANQGSEA. The CDR3 has 11 amino acids. In DNA form, the CDR3 reads TGCAGCACACTAGAACAAGAGACCCAGTACTTC. It translates to CSTLEQETQYF.

This clonotype showed up many times. V is TRBV7-9 and J is TRBJ2-7; 9 positions agree with TRBD1. This CDR3 comprises 14 residues. Germline-derived CDR1 and CDR2 are SEHNR and FQNEAQ (reference sequence). Trimming at V came to 8 bases and at J to 1 base, leaving 6 bases not matched to a gene. The CDR3 DNA sequence: TGTGCCAGCGAGCCGGGGACAGGGTCCTACGAGCAGTACTTC. Encoded protein: CASEPGTGSYEQYF.

This clonotype appeared many times. The DNA for the CDR3 is TGTGCCAGCAGTGACAGCGGAGGGGAGCTGTTTTTT. It codes for CASSDSGGELFF. The rearrangement links TRBV25-1 to TRBJ2-2; possible D gene TRBD2, 5 bases. The CDR3 is made up of 12 amino acids. Trimming removed 3 bases at V and 8 bases at J, with 7 bases between. CDR1 MGHDK and CDR2 SYGVNS come from the germline V gene.

This clonotype came up a few times. The V gene is TRBV12-3 or TRBV12-4, the J gene TRBJ1-3, with TRBD1 as a possible D gene (5 bases). CDR3 length: 15 residues. V lost 7 bases to trimming and J lost 0 bases, with 13 bases between them. CDR3 nucleotide sequence: TGTGCCAGCACCCAGGGCATCTCCTCTGGAAACACCATATATTTT. It yields the protein CASTQGISSGNTIYF.

The rearrangement joins TRBV11-3 to TRBJ2-2; D is possibly TRBD1 (8 bases). V shed 3 bases and J shed 6 bases, with 14 bases lying between them. The CDR3 loop spans 15 amino acids. Germline CDR1 SGHNT, CDR2 YENEEA. DNA of the CDR3: TGTGCCAGCAGCTTCGACAGGGGAGGGGCCGGGGAGCTGTTTTTT. Protein product: CASSFDRGGAGELFF.

Only a few counts were recorded for this clonotype. The chain recombines TRBV6-5 with TRBJ2-3, with D perhaps TRBD1 (6 bases). Germline V CDR1 and CDR2: MNHEY, SVGAGI. Trimming took 3 bases from V and 2 from J, leaving 9 bases between them. The CDR3 consists of 14 residues. The CDR3 DNA sequence: TGTGCCAGCAGTTATCCAGGGGTCACAGATACGCAGTATTTT. Its protein is CASSYPGVTDTQYF.

The V call is TRBV7-9, the J call TRBJ2-7, with D tentatively TRBD1 (6 bases). The CDR3 length is 13 residues. Trimming cost V 4 bases and J 3 bases, with 10 bases left between them. The germline CDR1 and CDR2 sequences are SEHNR and FQNEAQ (reference sequence). Here the CDR3 DNA reads TGTGCCAGCAGCTCGCCGACAGGCTACGAGCAGTACTTC. It translates to CASSSPTGYEQYF.

The V gene is TRBV28, the J gene TRBJ1-2; no reliable D call. Deletions cut 1 base from V and 2 bases from J, with 8 bases between. The length of the CDR3 is 14 residues. Germline V CDR1 and CDR2: MDHEN, SYDVKM. CDR3: CASSLSRGNYGYTF. In nucleotides, the CDR3 is TGTGCCAGCAGTTTATCGAGAGGGAACTATGGCTACACCTTC.

CDR3: CSARGGGAYGYTF. The DNA of the CDR3 is TGCAGTGCTAGAGGAGGAGGGGCCTATGGCTACACCTTC. The chain has TRBV20-1 and TRBJ1-2, with D possibly matching TRBD1 (5 bases). Germline assignment: CDR1 DFQATT and CDR2 SNEGSKA (reference sequence). CDR3 size: 13 residues. The V end was cut by 1 base, the J end by 4 bases, with 10 bases between.

V gene TRBV27 combines with J gene TRBJ2-7, with D tentatively TRBD1 or TRBD2 (5 bases each). V lost 6 bases, J lost 4 bases, and 13 bases lay in between. The CDR3 has 13 residues. Germline V gives CDR1 MNHEY, CDR2 SMNVEV (reference sequence). Written as DNA, the CDR3 is TGTGCCAGCAGAGGGGATGAGCGGTACGAGCAGTACTTC. Residues: CASRGDERYEQYF.

The chain couples TRBV29-1 to TRBJ2-5; the match to TRBD2 covers 11 bases. Trimming at V came to 4 bases and at J to 9 bases, leaving 10 bases not matched to a gene. CDR1 and CDR2 from the germline V gene are SQVTM and ANQGSEA. This CDR3 has 14 residues. CDR3 bases: TGCAGCGTTGCCTTAGCGGGAGGGACCGGTGCCCAGTACTTC. Protein product: CSVALAGGTGAQYF.

This clonotype has just a few counts. The rearrangement links TRBV7-8 to TRBJ2-3, with no clear D. Germline V gives CDR1 SGHVS, CDR2 FQNEAQ. V dropped 2 bases and J dropped 6 bases, with 6 bases sitting between them. The length of the CDR3 is 12 residues. CDR3 loop: CASSLSRDTQYF. DNA for the CDR3: TGTGCCAGCAGCTTATCGAGGGATACGCAGTATTTT.

This clonotype was counted many times. CDR3 nucleotides: TGCGCCAGCAGCCAAATGGCCGGGACAGGGGTCGAGCAGTACTTC. Its protein product is CASSQMAGTGVEQYF. The chain recombines TRBV4-3 with TRBJ2-7; 10 bases are shared with TRBD1. The germline gives CDR1 LGHNA, CDR2 YSLEER. V was pared by 2 bases and J by 6 bases, with 7 bases of the junction left unmatched. The CDR3 totals 15 residues.

The sample holds a few counts of this clonotype. This chain uses TRBV5-1 with TRBJ2-2; D is possibly TRBD1 (6 bases). Trimming removed 2 bases from V and 3 bases from J, with 11 bases in between. The CDR3 consists of 15 residues. Germline V gives CDR1 SGHRS, CDR2 YFSETQ. The CDR3 spells CASSFRGADTGELFF. CDR3 DNA sequence: TGCGCCAGCAGCTTCAGGGGTGCGGACACCGGGGAGCTGTTTTTT.